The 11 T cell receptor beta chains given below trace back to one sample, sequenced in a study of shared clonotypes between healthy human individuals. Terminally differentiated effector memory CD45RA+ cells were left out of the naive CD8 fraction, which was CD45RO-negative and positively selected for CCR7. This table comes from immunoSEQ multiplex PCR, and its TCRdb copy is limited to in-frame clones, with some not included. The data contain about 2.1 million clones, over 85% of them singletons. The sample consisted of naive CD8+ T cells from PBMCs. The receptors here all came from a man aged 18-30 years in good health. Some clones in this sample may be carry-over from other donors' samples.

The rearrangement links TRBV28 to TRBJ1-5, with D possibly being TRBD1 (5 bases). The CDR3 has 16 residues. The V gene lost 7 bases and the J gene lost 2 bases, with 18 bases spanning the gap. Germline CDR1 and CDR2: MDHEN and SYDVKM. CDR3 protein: CASIAHRRRGNQPQHF. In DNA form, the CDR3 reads TGTGCCAGCATTGCCCACAGGAGAAGGGGCAATCAGCCCCAGCATTTT.

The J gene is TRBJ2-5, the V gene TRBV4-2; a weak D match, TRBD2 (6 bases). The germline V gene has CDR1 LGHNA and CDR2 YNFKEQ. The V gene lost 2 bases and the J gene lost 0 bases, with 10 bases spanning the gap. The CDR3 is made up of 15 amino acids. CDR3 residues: CASSQPGLDQETQYF. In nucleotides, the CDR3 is TGTGCCAGCAGCCAACCGGGACTGGACCAAGAGACCCAGTACTTC.

The CDR3 sequence is CASSPGQVEQYF. The CDR3 nucleotides are TGTGCCAGCAGCCCCGGACAGGTTGAGCAGTACTTC. The rearrangement links TRBV7-9 to TRBJ2-7; TRBD1 aligns across 7 bases. The V and J ends lost 5 bases and 7 bases, in that order; junction bases with no gene match: 5. The germline gives CDR1 SEHNR, CDR2 FQNEAQ (reference sequence). The CDR3 is 12 amino acids. Together with reference TRBV7-9 and TRBJ2-7, the CDR3 gives the full variable domain: DTGVSQNPRHKITKRGQNVTFRCDPISEHNRLYWYRQTLGQGPEFLTYFQNEAQLEKSRLLSDRFSAERPKGSFSTLEIQRTEQGDSAMYLCASSPGQVEQYFGPGTRLTVT.

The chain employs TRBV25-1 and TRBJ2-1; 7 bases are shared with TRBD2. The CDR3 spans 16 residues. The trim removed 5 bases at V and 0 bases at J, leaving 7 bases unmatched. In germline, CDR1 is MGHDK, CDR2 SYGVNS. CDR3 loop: CASSFLGTNSYNEQFF. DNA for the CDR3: TGTGCCAGCAGTTTCCTCGGGACTAACTCCTACAATGAGCAGTTCTTC.

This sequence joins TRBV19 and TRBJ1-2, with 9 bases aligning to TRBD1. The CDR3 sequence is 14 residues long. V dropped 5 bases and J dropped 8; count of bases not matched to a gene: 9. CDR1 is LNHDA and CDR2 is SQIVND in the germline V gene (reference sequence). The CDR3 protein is CASSPRDREDGYTF. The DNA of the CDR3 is TGTGCCAGTAGTCCCCGGGACAGGGAGGACGGCTACACCTTC. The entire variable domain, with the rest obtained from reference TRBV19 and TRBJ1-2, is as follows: DGGITQSPKYLFRKEGQNVTLSCEQNLNHDAMYWYRQDPGQGLRLIYYSQIVNDFQKGDIAEGYSVSREKKESFPLTVTSAQKNPTAFYLCASSPRDREDGYTFGSGTRLTVV.

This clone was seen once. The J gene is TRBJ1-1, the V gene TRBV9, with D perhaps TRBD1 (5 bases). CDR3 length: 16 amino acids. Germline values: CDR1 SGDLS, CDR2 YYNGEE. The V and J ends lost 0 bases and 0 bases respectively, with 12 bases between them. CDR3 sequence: CASSVGKGPMNTEAFF. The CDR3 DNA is TGTGCCAGCAGCGTAGGAAAGGGGCCCATGAACACTGAAGCTTTCTTT.

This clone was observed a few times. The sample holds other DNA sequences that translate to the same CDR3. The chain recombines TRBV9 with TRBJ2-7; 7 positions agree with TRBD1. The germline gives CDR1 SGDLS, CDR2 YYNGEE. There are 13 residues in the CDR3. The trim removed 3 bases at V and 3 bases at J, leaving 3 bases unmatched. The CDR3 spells CASSGRDSYEQYF. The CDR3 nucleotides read TGTGCCAGCAGCGGCCGGGACAGCTACGAGCAGTACTTC.

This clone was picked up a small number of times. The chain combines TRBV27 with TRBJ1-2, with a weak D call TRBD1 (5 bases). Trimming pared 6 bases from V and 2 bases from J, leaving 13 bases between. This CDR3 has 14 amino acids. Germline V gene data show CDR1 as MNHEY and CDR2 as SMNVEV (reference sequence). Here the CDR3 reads CASRALGGNYGYTF. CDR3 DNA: TGTGCCAGCAGAGCCTTGGGGGGGAACTATGGCTACACCTTC.

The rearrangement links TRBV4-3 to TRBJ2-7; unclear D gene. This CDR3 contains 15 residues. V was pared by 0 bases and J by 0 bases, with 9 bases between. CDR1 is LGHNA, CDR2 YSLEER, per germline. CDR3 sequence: CASSQEDGPSYEQYF. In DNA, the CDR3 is TGCGCCAGCAGCCAAGAGGACGGACCCTCCTACGAGCAGTACTTC.

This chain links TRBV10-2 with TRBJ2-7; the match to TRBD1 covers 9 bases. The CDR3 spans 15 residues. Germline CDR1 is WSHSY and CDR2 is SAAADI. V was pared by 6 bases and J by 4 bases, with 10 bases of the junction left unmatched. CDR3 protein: CASRPPGQGFYEQYF. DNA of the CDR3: TGCGCCAGCAGACCGCCAGGACAGGGGTTTTACGAGCAGTACTTC.

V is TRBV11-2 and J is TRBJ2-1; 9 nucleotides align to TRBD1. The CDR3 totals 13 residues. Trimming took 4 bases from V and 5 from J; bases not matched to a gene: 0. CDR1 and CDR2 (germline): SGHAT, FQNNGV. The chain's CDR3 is CASSWDRDNEQFF. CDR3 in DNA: TGTGCCAGCAGCTGGGACAGGGACAATGAGCAGTTCTTC. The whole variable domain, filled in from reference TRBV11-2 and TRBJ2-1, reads EAGVAQSPRYKIIEKRQSVAFWCNPISGHATLYWYQQILGQGPKLLIQFQNNGVVDDSQLPKDRFSAERLKGVDSTLKIQPAKLEDSAVYLCASSWDRDNEQFFGPGTRLTVL.